This T cell receptor (beta chain) comes out of a study of T cell responses to AZD1222 COVID-19 vaccine (dated by TCRdb to the early 2020s). About the study as a whole: A total of over 230 trial participants underwent TCR sequencing, of whom around 200 received two doses of AZD1222 and roughly 25 received two doses of the MenACWY control vaccine. Enrollment into the trials was organized by age into subgroups of 18-55, 56-69 and 70-plus years, and those subgroups contained roughly 140, 27 and 60 TCR-sequenced participants, respectively. Results the study describes overall, beyond this receptor: Most participants were white British and females outnumbered males, and the authors suggested that clonal diversity may have been underestimated. Spike-specific TCR breadth and depth rose significantly after two AZD1222 doses compared with day 0 and with MenACWY recipients. In the small 56-69-year group, the increase in depth fell short of significance, most likely because of low power. Nearly half of unique spike-specific TCRs reportedly recognized epitopes outside regions mutated in the B.1.351 and B.1.1.7 variants. Vaccine-associated CD4 TCRs spanned the whole spike protein, with dominant responses in regions 160-218 and 743-854. Because no day 14 peak-response samples were available, repertoires were characterized only after the peak T cell response. Conclusions about previously exposed vaccinees are limited because only six or seven AZD1222 recipients were SARS-CoV-2 seropositive at baseline.

Turning to this clone: The clone's antigen remains unknown. The input lacks base qualities; no much larger clone sits a single base away.

The CDR3 regions of human TCRbeta chains were analyzed by immunosequencing. The study's own analysis went as follows. TCRs in the repertoires were matched against a reference library of SARS-CoV-2-specific TCRs that had been generated with the MIRA antigen-specificity platform. Breadth was defined as the fraction of unique TCRs that were SARS-CoV-2-associated, and depth was defined as the fraction of total T cells that were SARS-CoV-2-associated. Using the MIRA data, each spike-specific TCR was mapped to the spike region that the TCR reacts to and placed in a CD4 or CD8 class. Log10-transformed breadth and depth values were compared by one-way ANOVA with Sidak's multiple comparisons tests. Drawn from immuneACCESS, this table holds only the in-frame rearrangements with V and J called that TCRdb kept. Clones are partly lost; checked studies trace under half to an unresolved V gene and leave the rest unexplained. Clone size and the V and J calls come from that table; the DNA yielded D and trimming. This sample has some 200,000 clones in its table, and about 94% of those were observed once. 0.95% to 1.1% of the sample is in the top ten clones.

V drops 3 bases and J drops 6 bases, leaving 14 bases in between. CDR1 is given as WNHNN and CDR2 as SYGVQD, both from the germline V gene (reference sequence). The CDR3 runs 15 amino acids, cysteine and phenylalanine included. The read is trimmed to its CDR3 DNA, 45 bases read in frame from base 1. This specimen's time point label, interpreted: about 28 days (+/-7) after the second vaccine dose. Because spike-specific TCR depth and breadth did not differ between the two schedules, AZD1222 recipients who got a second dose at roughly 4 weeks were pooled with those who got a second dose at roughly 12 weeks. Vaccinee samples were obtained from the UK trials COV001 and COV002, which included a single-blind randomized controlled phase 2/3 trial of AZD1222 (ChAdOx1 nCoV-19) in healthy adults. For TCRbeta chain sequencing, PBMC samples were collected from trial participants at day 0 and at day 28 after the second dose.

Source: peripheral blood, taken 28 days after the second AZD1222 dose. The TCR was taken from an adult who received the AZD1222 COVID-19 vaccine. This sequence uses TRBV10-1 and TRBJ1-4; possibly the D gene is TRBD1, per 5 matching bases. The CDR3 reads CASSDSQGGDEKLFF. The DNA sequence follows: TGCGCCAGCAGTGACTCCCAGGGTGGGGATGAAAAACTGTTTTTT.